A selection of T cell receptor beta chains follows, all from one sample in a study of technical replicates of blood from a handful of donors. Here immunoSEQ multiplex PCR was the method, and the copy in TCRdb shows in-frame clones only, minus some. The table shows tens of thousands of clones, with approximately 97% occurring only once. The sequencing sample was made of T cells isolated from PBMCs. The receptors shown here come from a human donor in good health. CDR3s include the opening cysteine and the closing phenylalanine or tryptophan. D genes are given only for firm matches. Some rows mark clone size as missing; the rest say once, few, many or name a class of expanded clone.

>.|TRBJ1-2|TRBV29-1|TRBD1
CSVVTGGYTF
TGCAGCGTTGTGACAGGGGGCTACACCTTC
>.|TRBJ2-3|TRBV5-1|TRBD2
CASSLVAGVGDTQYF
TGCGCCAGCAGCTTGGTCGCGGGAGTGGGAGATACGCAGTATTTT
>.|TRBJ2-2|TRBV2|TRBD2
CASSEPSGRASGELFF
TGTGCCAGCAGTGAACCTAGCGGGAGGGCCTCCGGGGAGCTGTTTTTT
>.|TRBJ1-5|TRBV19|.
CASSIYRDAWRQPQHF
TGTGCCAGTAGTATTTACAGGGATGCTTGGAGACAGCCCCAGCATTTT
>.|TRBJ2-1|TRBV5-1|TRBD2
CASSLGPEAGARFEQFF
TGCGCCAGCAGCTTGGGGCCAGAAGCGGGAGCGCGTTTTGAGCAGTTCTTC
>.|TRBJ1-1|TRBV4-1|.
CASSQEGTGYTEAFF
TGCGCCAGCAGCCAAGAAGGAACAGGGTACACTGAAGCTTTCTTT
>.|TRBJ1-1|TRBV9|.
CASSSGGRVDTEAFF
TGTGCCAGCAGCAGCGGGGGAAGGGTTGACACTGAAGCTTTCTTT
>.|TRBJ2-3|TRBV30|TRBD2
CAWSGLTSGGPGDTQYF
TGTGCCTGGAGTGGCCTGACTAGCGGGGGCCCCGGGGATACGCAGTATTTT
>.|TRBJ1-1|TRBV5-1|.
CASSLATVNTEAFF
TGCGCCAGCAGCTTGGCTACGGTGAACACTGAAGCTTTCTTT
>once|TRBJ2-5|TRBV6-6|TRBD2
CASRTSWETQYF
TGTGCCAGCAGGACTAGCTGGGAGACCCAGTACTTC
>.|TRBJ2-6|TRBV6-4|.
CASRQGAGANVLTF
TGTGCCAGCCGCCAGGGTGCTGGGGCCAACGTCCTGACTTTC
>.|TRBJ2-7|TRBV5-4|.
CASSLTGSPYEQYF
TGTGCCAGCAGCTTGACAGGCTCTCCCTACGAGCAGTACTTC
>.|TRBJ2-7|TRBV2|TRBD1
CASSVGRGQSYEQYF
TGTGCCAGCAGTGTAGGCAGGGGGCAATCCTACGAGCAGTACTTC
>.|TRBJ1-1|TRBV7-8|.
CASSPTVNTEAFF
TGTGCCAGCAGCCCGACAGTAAACACTGAAGCTTTCTTT
>.|TRBJ2-7|TRBV7-9|.
CASSLGLGLNYEQYF
TGTGCCAGCAGCTTAGGACTGGGACTCAACTACGAGCAGTACTTC
>.|TRBJ1-1|TRBV5-1|TRBD1
CASSLEGAWTEAFF
TGCGCCAGCAGCTTGGAGGGGGCTTGGACTGAAGCTTTCTTT
>.|TRBJ1-4|TRBV5-1|TRBD1
CASSSTGVGEKLFF
TGCGCCAGCAGCTCAACAGGGGTGGGCGAAAAACTGTTTTTT
>.|TRBJ2-3|TRBV7-6|.
CASSPGGGGADTQYF
TGTGCCAGCAGCCCTGGCGGCGGCGGAGCTGATACGCAGTATTTT
>.|TRBJ2-3|TRBV6-5|.
CASSANLLDTQYF
TGTGCCAGCAGTGCAAACTTACTAGATACGCAGTATTTT
>.|TRBJ2-7|TRBV6-6|.
CASSGGVNEQYF
TGTGCCAGCAGTGGGGGCGTGAACGAGCAGTACTTC
>.|TRBJ1-5|TRBV19|.
CATGAEYSNQPQHF
TGTGCCACTGGGGCAGAATATAGCAATCAGCCCCAGCATTTT
>.|TRBJ1-5|TRBV4-1|TRBD1
CASSLTPGGGNQPQHF
TGCGCCAGCAGCCTGACCCCAGGGGGCGGAAATCAGCCCCAGCATTTT
>.|TRBJ1-5|TRBV2|.
CASRGGRVRNQPQHF
TGTGCCAGCAGGGGAGGGAGAGTGAGGAATCAGCCCCAGCATTTT
>.|TRBJ1-5|TRBV9|.
CASSVELNQPQHF
TGTGCCAGCAGCGTGGAACTAAATCAGCCCCAGCATTTT
>once|TRBJ1-4|TRBV11-2|.
CASSFNPGREKLFF
TGTGCCAGCAGTTTTAACCCAGGGCGAGAAAAACTGTTTTTT
>.|TRBJ1-2|TRBV6-6|.
CASSYSTQGDYGYTF
TGTGCCAGCAGTTACTCGACCCAGGGCGACTATGGCTACACCTTC
>.|TRBJ2-4|TRBV28|TRBD1
CASSLWTGERNIQYF
TGTGCCAGCAGTTTGTGGACAGGGGAGAGAAACATTCAGTACTTC
>.|TRBJ2-7|TRBV5-1|.
CASSLPGMYEQYF
TGCGCCAGCAGCTTGCCAGGGATGTACGAGCAGTACTTC
>.|TRBJ2-7|TRBV30|.
CAWSSVRGWKAYNRYRDYEQYF
TGTGCCTGGAGTTCTGTCCGAGGGTGGAAAGCATATAATCGATACCGAGACTACGAGCAGTACTTC
>.|TRBJ2-5|TRBV6-4|.
CASSDSSGGQETQYF
TGTGCCAGCAGTGACTCGAGTGGCGGACAAGAGACCCAGTACTTC
>.|TRBJ2-5|TRBV11-3|.
CASSLGRGRLETQYF
TGTGCCAGCAGCTTAGGGAGGGGGCGCTTAGAGACCCAGTACTTC
>.|TRBJ2-7|TRBV10-3|.
CAISEHRDYEQYF
TGTGCCATCAGTGAACACAGGGATTACGAGCAGTACTTC
>.|TRBJ2-2|TRBV6-5|.
CASSLDSQENTGELFF
TGTGCCAGCAGTTTAGACAGCCAGGAGAACACCGGGGAGCTGTTTTTT
>.|TRBJ1-1|TRBV27|.
CASSLSRANTEAFF
TGTGCCAGCAGTTTATCCAGGGCGAACACTGAAGCTTTCTTT
>.|TRBJ1-1|TRBV30|TRBD1
CAATGGITEAFF
TGTGCTGCTACAGGGGGAATTACTGAAGCTTTCTTT
>.|TRBJ2-6|TRBV19|.
CASRKEGAGANVLTF
TGTGCCAGTAGGAAGGAAGGGGCTGGGGCCAACGTCCTGACTTTC
>.|TRBJ2-2|TRBV5-1|.
CASSLPQGNTGELFF
TGCGCCAGCAGCTTGCCACAGGGAAACACCGGGGAGCTGTTTTTT
>.|TRBJ1-2|TRBV28|.
CASSLLRVGGYTF
TGTGCCAGCAGTTTATTGAGGGTTGGTGGCTACACCTTC
>.|TRBJ2-3|TRBV7-2|.
CASSPGTSSTDTQYF
TGTGCCAGCAGCCCAGGGACAAGTAGCACAGATACGCAGTATTTT
>.|TRBJ2-1|TRBV7-3|.
CASSPRGGSARDEQFF
TGTGCCAGCAGCCCCCGAGGGGGTTCAGCGCGGGATGAGCAGTTCTTC
>.|TRBJ2-7|TRBV7-8|TRBD2
CASSLGAGGPYEQYF
TGTGCCAGCAGCCTGGGGGCGGGAGGGCCGTACGAGCAGTACTTC